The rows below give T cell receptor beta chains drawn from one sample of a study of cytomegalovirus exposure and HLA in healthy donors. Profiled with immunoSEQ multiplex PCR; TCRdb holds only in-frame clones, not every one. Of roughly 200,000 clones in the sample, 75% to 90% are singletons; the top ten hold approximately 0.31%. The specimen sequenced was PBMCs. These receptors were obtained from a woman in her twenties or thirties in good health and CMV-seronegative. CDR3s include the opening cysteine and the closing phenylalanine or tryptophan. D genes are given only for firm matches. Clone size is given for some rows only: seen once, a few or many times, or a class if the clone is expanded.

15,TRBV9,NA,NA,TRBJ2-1,CASSVDPSRYNEQFF,TGTGCCAGCAGCGTAGACCCTAGCAGATACAATGAGCAGTTCTTC
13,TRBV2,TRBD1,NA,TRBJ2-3,CASRPVGTDKQYF,TGTGCCAGCAGGCCGGTTGGGACAGATAAGCAGTATTTT
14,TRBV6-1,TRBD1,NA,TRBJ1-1,CASSEWTGNTEAFF,TGTGCCAGCAGTGAGTGGACAGGGAACACTGAAGCTTTCTTT
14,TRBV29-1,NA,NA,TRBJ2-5,CSVDGKAGTETQYF,TGCAGCGTTGATGGTAAGGCGGGAACGGAGACCCAGTACTTC
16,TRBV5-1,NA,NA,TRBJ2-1,CASSLIGPTAYNEQFF,TGCGCCAGCAGCTTGATTGGCCCGACAGCCTACAATGAGCAGTTCTTC
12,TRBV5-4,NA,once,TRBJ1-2,CASSPTGNGYTF,TGTGCCAGCAGCCCCACAGGAAATGGCTACACCTTC
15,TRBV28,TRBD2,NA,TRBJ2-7,CASSLEGGIRYEQYF,TGTGCCAGCAGTTTGGAGGGAGGGATTCGGTACGAGCAGTACTTC
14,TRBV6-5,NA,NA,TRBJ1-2,CASSLRGGNYGYTF,TGTGCCAGCAGTTTACGGGGTGGCAACTATGGCTACACCTTC
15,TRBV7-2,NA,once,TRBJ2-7,CASSLEAGRRVEQYF,TGTGCCAGCAGCTTAGAGGCGGGACGGCGAGTCGAGCAGTACTTC
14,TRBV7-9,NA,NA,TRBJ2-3,CASSPGVSGDTQYF,TGTGCCAGCAGCCCCGGGGTCTCGGGGGATACGCAGTATTTT
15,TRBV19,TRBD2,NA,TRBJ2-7,CASSIKREGLYEQYF,TGTGCCAGTAGTATAAAGCGGGAGGGCCTTTACGAGCAGTACTTC
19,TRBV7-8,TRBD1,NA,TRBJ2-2,CASSPSRTGAISNTGELFF,TGTGCCAGCAGCCCTAGCCGGACAGGGGCGATCTCGAACACCGGGGAGCTGTTTTTT
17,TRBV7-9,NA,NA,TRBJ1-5,CASTFTTGHPSNQPQHF,TGTGCCAGCACATTTACGACAGGCCACCCAAGCAATCAGCCCCAGCATTTT
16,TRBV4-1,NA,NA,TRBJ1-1,CASSQDPKTASTEAFF,TGCGCCAGCAGCCAAGATCCGAAGACAGCCAGCACTGAAGCTTTCTTT
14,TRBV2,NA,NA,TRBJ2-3,CASTQTPRGDTQYF,TGTGCCAGCACCCAGACTCCCAGGGGAGATACGCAGTATTTT
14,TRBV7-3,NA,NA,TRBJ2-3,CASSPAGAGDTQYF,TGTGCCAGCAGCCCAGCAGGGGCCGGGGATACGCAGTATTTT
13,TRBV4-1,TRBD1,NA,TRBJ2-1,CASSQGQHLEQFF,TGCGCCAGCAGCCAGGGACAGCACCTTGAGCAGTTCTTC
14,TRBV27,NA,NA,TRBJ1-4,CASSLNRLSEKLFF,TGTGCCAGCAGTTTAAACAGATTGAGTGAAAAACTGTTTTTT
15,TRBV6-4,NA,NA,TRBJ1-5,CASSGSRDTNQPQHF,TGTGCCAGCAGTGGGAGCCGGGACACTAATCAGCCCCAGCATTTT
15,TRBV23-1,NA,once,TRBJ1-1,CASSQSARSNTEAFF,TGCGCCAGCAGTCAATCGGCCAGATCGAACACTGAAGCTTTCTTT
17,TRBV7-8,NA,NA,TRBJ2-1,CASSLQGDWRWNNEQFF,TGTGCCAGCAGCCTACAAGGGGACTGGCGGTGGAACAATGAGCAGTTCTTC
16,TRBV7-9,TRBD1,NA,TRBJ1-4,CASSPARTGKNEKLFF,TGTGCCAGCAGCCCGGCTCGGACAGGAAAAAATGAAAAACTGTTTTTT
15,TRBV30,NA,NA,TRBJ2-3,CAWSRGILSADTQYF,TGTGCCTGGAGCCGGGGGATCCTCAGCGCAGATACGCAGTATTTT
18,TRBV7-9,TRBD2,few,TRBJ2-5,CASSLGDPRLAGLWTQYF,TGTGCCAGCAGCTTGGGGGACCCCAGACTAGCGGGCCTCTGGACCCAGTACTTC
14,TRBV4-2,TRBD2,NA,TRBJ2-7,CASGESGRPYEQYF,TGTGCCAGCGGAGAGAGCGGGAGGCCTTACGAGCAGTACTTC
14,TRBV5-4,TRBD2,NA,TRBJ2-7,CASSLWTSSYEQYF,TGTGCCAGCAGCTTGTGGACTAGCTCCTACGAGCAGTACTTC
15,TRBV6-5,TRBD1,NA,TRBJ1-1,CASTLTGEGNTEAFF,TGTGCCAGCACCCTGACAGGGGAGGGTAACACTGAAGCTTTCTTT
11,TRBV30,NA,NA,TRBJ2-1,CAWSDIDEQFF,TGTGCCTGGAGTGATATCGATGAGCAGTTCTTC
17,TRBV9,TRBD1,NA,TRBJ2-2,CASSVLGQGSGTGELFF,TGTGCCAGCAGCGTACTAGGACAGGGCAGTGGCACCGGGGAGCTGTTTTTT
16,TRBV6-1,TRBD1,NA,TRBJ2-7,CASSDRPGQGTYEQYF,TGTGCCAGCAGTGACAGACCGGGACAGGGTACCTACGAGCAGTACTTC
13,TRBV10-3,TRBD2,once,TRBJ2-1,CASRLAGHNEQFF,TGTGCCAGCCGACTAGCGGGTCACAATGAGCAGTTCTTC
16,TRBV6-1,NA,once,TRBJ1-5,CASSEYGLFSNQPQHF,TGTGCCAGCAGTGAATATGGGCTATTTAGCAATCAGCCCCAGCATTTT
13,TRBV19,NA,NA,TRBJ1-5,CATKGQKNQPQHF,TGTGCCACGAAAGGACAGAAGAATCAGCCCCAGCATTTT
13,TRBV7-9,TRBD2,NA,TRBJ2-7,CASSSGLVYEQYF,TGTGCCAGCAGCTCCGGACTAGTCTACGAGCAGTACTTC
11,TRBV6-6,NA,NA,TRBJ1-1,CASSYDNEAFF,TGTGCCAGCAGTTACGACAATGAAGCTTTCTTT
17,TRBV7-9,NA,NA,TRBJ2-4,CASSLAGGGGRQNIQYF,TGTGCCAGCAGCTTAGCGGGTGGGGGGGGGCGACAAAACATTCAGTACTTC
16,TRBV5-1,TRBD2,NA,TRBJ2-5,CASSLGTSGSGETQYF,TGCGCCAGCAGCTTGGGGACTAGCGGGAGTGGTGAGACCCAGTACTTC
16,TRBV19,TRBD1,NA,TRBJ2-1,CASSIRGQGTYNEQFF,TGTGCCAGTAGTATCCGTGGACAGGGAACCTACAATGAGCAGTTCTTC
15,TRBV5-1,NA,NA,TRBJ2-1,CASSPDLARYNEQFF,TGCGCCAGCAGCCCTGACTTGGCAAGGTACAATGAGCAGTTCTTC
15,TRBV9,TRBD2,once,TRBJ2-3,CASSAGLVNTDTQYF,TGTGCCAGCAGCGCTGGACTAGTGAACACAGATACGCAGTATTTT
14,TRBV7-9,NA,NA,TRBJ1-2,CASSLGGGSHGYTF,TGTGCCAGCAGCCTGGGCGGGGGATCCCATGGCTACACCTTC
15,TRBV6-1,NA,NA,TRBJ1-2,CASSEGRGPTYGYTF,TGTGCCAGCAGTGAAGGCAGGGGCCCTACCTATGGCTACACCTTC
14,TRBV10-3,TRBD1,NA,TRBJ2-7,CAIRQDRASYEQYF,TGTGCCATCAGGCAGGACAGGGCTAGCTACGAGCAGTACTTC
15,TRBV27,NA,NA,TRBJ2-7,CASSLGEGRFYEQYF,TGTGCCAGCAGCCTCGGAGAGGGCAGGTTCTACGAGCAGTACTTC
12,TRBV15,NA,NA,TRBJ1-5,CATSRDRQPQHF,TGTGCCACCAGCAGAGATCGTCAGCCCCAGCATTTT
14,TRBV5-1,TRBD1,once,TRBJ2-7,CASSWGDRPPEEYF,TGCGCCAGCAGCTGGGGGGACAGGCCCCCGGAAGAGTACTTC
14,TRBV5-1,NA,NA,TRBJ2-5,CASSSSDIGETQYF,TGCGCCAGCAGCTCCTCGGACATTGGGGAGACCCAGTACTTC
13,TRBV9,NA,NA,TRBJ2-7,CASSQSVDLEQYF,TGTGCCAGCAGCCAAAGCGTGGATTTAGAGCAGTACTTC
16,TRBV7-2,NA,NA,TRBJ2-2,CASSFAQGRNTGELFF,TGTGCCAGCAGCTTTGCCCAGGGTAGAAACACCGGGGAGCTGTTTTTT